This T cell receptor beta chain was captured in a study of T cell responses to AZD1222 COVID-19 vaccine. Study outcomes and limitations: Females outnumbered males among donors, who were mostly white British; clonal diversity was possibly underestimated. Increases in Spike-specific TCR breadth and depth were seen after two AZD1222 doses. Nearly half of spike-specific TCRs reportedly target variant regions that are unmutated in the B.1.351 and B.1.1.7 variants. Seropositive at baseline were only a handful of AZD1222 recipients.

Remarks on this clone: Its antigen remains unknown.

This CDR3 is 16 amino acids long. Trimming removed 5 bases at V and 5 bases at J, with 21 bases between. Germline CDR1 LGHNA, CDR2 YNFKEQ. This table comes from immunoSEQ multiplex PCR, and its TCRdb copy is limited to in-frame clones, with some not included. The table has about 210,000 clones, roughly 94% seen once. The TCR comes from an adult who received the MenACWY meningococcal vaccine as a control. The chain recombines TRBV4-2 with TRBJ2-5; tentative D call: TRBD1 (5 bases). The source was peripheral blood, collected 28 days after the second dose of the MenACWY control vaccine. CDR3 region: CASSSEGASVRETQYF. DNA for the CDR3: TGTGCCAGCAGCTCCGAAGGGGCTTCAGTTAGGGAGACCCAGTACTTC.